This T cell receptor (beta chain) was retrieved from a study of shared T cell receptors in the human thymus. CDR1 is SGHTA, CDR2 FQGNSA, per germline. V lost 4 bases and J lost 7; bases outside the gene matches: 3. The CDR3 runs 15 residues. Measured with immunoSEQ multiplex PCR; TCRdb has only the in-frame clones, and not every one. The sample contains hundreds of thousands of clones, 80% to 90% of which appear only once. A further study also used this sample, focusing on human thymus T cells. As that report states: Resections from corrective heart surgery supplied the thymus tissue. Biased V and J segment usage appeared in thymus and peripheral blood. Related reports documented highly overlapping thymic repertoires among unrelated individuals.

The receptor's source is a girl less than two years old with a congenital heart defect. This chain joins TRBV7-2 and TRBJ1-6; the match to TRBD1 covers 11 bases. Sample: thymocytes. CDR3: CASSWDRGNNSPLHF. CDR3 in DNA: TGTGCCAGCAGCTGGGACAGGGGGAACAATTCACCCCTCCACTTT.